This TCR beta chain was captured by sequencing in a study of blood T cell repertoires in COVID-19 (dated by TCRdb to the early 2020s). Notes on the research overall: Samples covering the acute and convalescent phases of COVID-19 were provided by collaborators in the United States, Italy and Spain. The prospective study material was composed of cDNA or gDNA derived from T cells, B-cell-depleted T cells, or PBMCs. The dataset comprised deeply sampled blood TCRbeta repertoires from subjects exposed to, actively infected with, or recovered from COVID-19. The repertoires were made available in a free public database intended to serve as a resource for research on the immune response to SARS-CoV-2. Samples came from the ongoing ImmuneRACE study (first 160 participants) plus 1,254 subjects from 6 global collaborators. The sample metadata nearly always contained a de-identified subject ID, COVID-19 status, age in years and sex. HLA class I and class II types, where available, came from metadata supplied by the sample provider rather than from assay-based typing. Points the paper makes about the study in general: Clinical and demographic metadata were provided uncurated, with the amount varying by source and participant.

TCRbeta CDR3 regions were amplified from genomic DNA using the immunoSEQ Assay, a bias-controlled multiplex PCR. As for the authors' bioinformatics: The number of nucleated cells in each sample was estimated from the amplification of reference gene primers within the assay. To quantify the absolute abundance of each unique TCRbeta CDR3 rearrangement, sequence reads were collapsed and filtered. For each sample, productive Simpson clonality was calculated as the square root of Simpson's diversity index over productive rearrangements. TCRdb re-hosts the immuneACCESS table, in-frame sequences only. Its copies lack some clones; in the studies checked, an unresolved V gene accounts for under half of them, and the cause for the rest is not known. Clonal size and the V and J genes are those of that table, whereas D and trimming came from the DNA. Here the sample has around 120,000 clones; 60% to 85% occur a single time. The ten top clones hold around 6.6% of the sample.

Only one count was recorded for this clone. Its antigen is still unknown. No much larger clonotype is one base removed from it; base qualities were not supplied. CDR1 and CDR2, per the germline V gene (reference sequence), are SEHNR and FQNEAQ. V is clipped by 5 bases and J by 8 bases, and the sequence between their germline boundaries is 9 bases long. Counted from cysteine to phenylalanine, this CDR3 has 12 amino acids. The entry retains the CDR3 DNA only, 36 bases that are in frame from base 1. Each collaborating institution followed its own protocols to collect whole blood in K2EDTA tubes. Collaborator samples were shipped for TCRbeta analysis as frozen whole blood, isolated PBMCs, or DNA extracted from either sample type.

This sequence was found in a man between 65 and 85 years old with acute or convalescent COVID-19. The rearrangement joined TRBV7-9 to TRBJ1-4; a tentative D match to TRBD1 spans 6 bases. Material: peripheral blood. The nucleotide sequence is TGTGCCAGCAGCCCCCAGGGGGAAAAACTGTTTTTT. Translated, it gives CASSPQGEKLFF.